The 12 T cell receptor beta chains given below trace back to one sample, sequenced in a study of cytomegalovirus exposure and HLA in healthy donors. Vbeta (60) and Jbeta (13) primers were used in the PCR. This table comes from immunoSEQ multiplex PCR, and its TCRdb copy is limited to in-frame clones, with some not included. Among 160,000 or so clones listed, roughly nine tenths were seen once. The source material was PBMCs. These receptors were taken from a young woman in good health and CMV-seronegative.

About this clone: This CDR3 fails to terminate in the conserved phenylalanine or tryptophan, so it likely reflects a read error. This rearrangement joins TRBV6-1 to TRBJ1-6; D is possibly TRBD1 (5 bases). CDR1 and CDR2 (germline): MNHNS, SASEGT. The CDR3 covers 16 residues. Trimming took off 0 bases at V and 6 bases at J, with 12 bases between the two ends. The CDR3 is CASSEAGQGGNSPLHV. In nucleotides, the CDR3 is TGTGCCAGCAGTGAAGCGGGGCAGGGTGGTAATTCACCCCTCCACGTT.

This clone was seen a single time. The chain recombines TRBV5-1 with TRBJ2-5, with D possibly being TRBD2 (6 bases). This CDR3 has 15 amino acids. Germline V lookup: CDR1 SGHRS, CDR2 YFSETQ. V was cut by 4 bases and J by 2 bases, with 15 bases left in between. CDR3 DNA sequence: TGCGCCAGCAGCGACTTACCGACTAGTCAAGAGACCCAGTACTTC. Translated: CASSDLPTSQETQYF.

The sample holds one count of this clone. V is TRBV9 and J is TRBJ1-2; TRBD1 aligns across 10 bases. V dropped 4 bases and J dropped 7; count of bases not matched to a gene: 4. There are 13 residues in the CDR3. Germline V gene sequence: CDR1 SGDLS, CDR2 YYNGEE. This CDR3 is CASSLTGGSGYTF. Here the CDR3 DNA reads TGTGCCAGCAGCTTGACAGGGGGCTCTGGCTACACCTTC.

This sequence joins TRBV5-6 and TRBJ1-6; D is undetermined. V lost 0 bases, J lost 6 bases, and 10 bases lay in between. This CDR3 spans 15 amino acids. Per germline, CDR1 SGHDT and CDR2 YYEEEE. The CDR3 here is CASSLGDTSNSPLHF. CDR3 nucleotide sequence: TGTGCCAGCAGCTTGGGAGACACCTCTAATTCACCCCTCCACTTT.

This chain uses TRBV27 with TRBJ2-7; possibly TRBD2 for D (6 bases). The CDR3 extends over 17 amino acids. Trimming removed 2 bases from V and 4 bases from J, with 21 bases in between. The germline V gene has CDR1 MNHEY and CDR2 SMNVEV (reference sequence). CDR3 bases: TGTGCCAGCAGTTTAGGGGACCGTCGGGGGAAGGGGTACGAGCAGTACTTC. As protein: CASSLGDRRGKGYEQYF.

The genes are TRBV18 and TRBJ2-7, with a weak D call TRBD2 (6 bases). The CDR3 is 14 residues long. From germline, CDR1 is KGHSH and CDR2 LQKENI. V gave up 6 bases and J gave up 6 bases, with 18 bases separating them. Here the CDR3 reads CASSPSGRRGEQYF. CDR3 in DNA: TGTGCCAGCTCCCCTTCGGGCCGGAGGGGCGAGCAGTACTTC. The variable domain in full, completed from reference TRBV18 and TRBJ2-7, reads NAGVMQNPRHLVRRRGQEARLRCSPMKGHSHVYWYRQLPEEGLKFMVYLQKENIIDESGMPKERFSAEFPKEGPSILRIQQVVRGDSAAYFCASSPSGRRGEQYFGPGTRLTVT.

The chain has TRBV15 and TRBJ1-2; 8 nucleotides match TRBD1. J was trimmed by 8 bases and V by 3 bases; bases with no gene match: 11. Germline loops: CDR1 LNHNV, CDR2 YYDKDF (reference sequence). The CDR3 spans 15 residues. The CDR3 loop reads CATSSLGQGQGGYTF. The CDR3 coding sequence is TGTGCCACCAGCAGCCTAGGACAGGGACAAGGCGGCTACACCTTC.

The CDR3 loop is CASSPGLAGDEQYF. CDR3 coding DNA: TGTGCCAGCAGCCCGGGACTAGCGGGGGACGAGCAGTACTTC. This chain connects TRBV5-6 to TRBJ2-7; 14 bases line up with TRBD2. This CDR3 region has 14 residues. The V and J ends lost 4 bases and 5 bases, in that order; junction bases with no gene match: 2. Per the germline V gene, CDR1 is SGHDT and CDR2 is YYEEEE.

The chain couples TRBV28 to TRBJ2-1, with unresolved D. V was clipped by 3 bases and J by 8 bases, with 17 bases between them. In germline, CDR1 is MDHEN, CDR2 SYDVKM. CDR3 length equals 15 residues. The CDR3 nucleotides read TGTGCCAGCAGTTTTAGCCTAGATAGTCGGTATGAGCAGTTCTTC. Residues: CASSFSLDSRYEQFF.

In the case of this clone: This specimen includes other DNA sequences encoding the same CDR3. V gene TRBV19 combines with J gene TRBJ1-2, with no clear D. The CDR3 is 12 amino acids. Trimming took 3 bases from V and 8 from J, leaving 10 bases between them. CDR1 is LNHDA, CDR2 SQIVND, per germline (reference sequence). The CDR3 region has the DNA TGTGCCAGTAGTATCCGGGGTGGAGGCTACACCTTC. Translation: CASSIRGGGYTF.

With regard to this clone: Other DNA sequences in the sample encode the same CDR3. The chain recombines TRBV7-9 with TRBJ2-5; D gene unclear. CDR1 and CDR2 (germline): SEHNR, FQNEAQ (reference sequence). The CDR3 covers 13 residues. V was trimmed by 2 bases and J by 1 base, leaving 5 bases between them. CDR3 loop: CASSLPGQETQYF. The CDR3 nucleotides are TGTGCCAGCAGCTTACCCGGCCAAGAGACCCAGTACTTC.

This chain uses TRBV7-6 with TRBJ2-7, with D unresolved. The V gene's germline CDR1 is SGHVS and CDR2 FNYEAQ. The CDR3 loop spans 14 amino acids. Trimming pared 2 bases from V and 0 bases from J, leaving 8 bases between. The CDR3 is CASSLSGGSYEQYF. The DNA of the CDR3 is TGTGCCAGCAGCTTATCAGGTGGCTCCTACGAGCAGTACTTC. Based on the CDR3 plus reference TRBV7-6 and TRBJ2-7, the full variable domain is GAGVSQSPRYKVTKRGQDVALRCDPISGHVSLYWYRQALGQGPEFLTYFNYEAQQDKSGLPNDRFSAERPEGSISTLTIQRTEQRDSAMYRCASSLSGGSYEQYFGPGTRLTVT.